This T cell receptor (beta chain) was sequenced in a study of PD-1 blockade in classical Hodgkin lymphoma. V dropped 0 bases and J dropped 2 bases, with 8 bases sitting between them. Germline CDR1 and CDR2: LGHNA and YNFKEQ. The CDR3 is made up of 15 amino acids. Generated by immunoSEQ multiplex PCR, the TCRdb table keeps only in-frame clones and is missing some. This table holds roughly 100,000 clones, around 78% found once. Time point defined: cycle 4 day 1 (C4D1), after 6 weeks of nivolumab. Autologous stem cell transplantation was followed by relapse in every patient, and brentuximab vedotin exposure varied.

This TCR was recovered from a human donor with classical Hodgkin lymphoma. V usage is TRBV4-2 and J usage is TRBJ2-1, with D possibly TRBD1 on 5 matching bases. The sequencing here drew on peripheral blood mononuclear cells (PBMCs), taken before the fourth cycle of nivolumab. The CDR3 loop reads CASSQDREPYNEQFF. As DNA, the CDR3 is TGTGCCAGCAGCCAAGACAGGGAACCCTACAATGAGCAGTTCTTC.